This TCR beta chain was recorded in a study of vaccination effects on CD4 cells after COVID-19. The culture ran for nine to eleven days, and then CD4+ T cells were isolated. BNT162b2 vaccine or mRNA-1273 vaccine was given to participants in two doses. Remarks on this clone: The antigen remains unidentified.

Points from the study as a whole: Late in the post-vaccination period, infection-induced and vaccine-induced clones underwent marked clonal contraction.

The germline V and J ends were trimmed by 5 bases and 6 bases, with 8 bases remaining between them. The CDR3 runs 12 residues. Assay used: immunoSEQ multiplex PCR; TCRdb lists only in-frame clones, some missing. The sample contains 65,000 to 90,000 clones, around 73% of which appear only once. The source of this sequence is a human donor who received a COVID-19 vaccine. The genes are TRBV12-3 or TRBV12-4 and TRBJ2-4; D ambiguous. Source: CD4+ T cells from PBMCs cultured without peptide, taken after COVID-19 vaccination. The CDR3 nucleotides are TGTGCCAGCAGTCCACACCGAAACATTCAGTACTTC. Protein product: CASSPHRNIQYF.